The TCR beta chain described here comes from a study of cytomegalovirus exposure and HLA in healthy donors. The PCR used 60 Vbeta and 13 Jbeta primers. The assay was immunoSEQ multiplex PCR, and TCRdb's table has in-frame clones only and misses some. The sample gives 90,000 to 130,000 clones, roughly 74% of which show up once; approximately 0.9% is in the top ten. The table lists this clone with a few counts. V gave up 6 bases and J gave up 4 bases; unmatched junction bases: 6. The CDR3 totals 13 residues. The germline V gene encodes CDR1 SNHLY and CDR2 FYNNEI. What was sequenced was PBMCs. This receptor was obtained from a young woman in good health and CMV-seronegative. J is TRBJ2-7 and V is TRBV2; TRBD1 matches 7 bases. CDR3 in amino acids: CASSGQESYEQYF. CDR3 in DNA: TGTGCCAGCAGCGGACAGGAGAGTTACGAGCAGTACTTC.